This TCR beta chain is from a study of control samples from healthy donors and cancer patients. The repertoire was sequenced with immunoSEQ multiplex PCR; TCRdb's copy has only in-frame clones and lacks some. The sample lists 100,000 to 150,000 clones; over 80% were seen once. The clonotype was recovered from a man aged 80 or over with head and neck cancer. Sequenced material: PBMCs.

The DNA of the CDR3 is TGTGCCAGCACTATAGGACTAGCGGGAGATGTGTTGAAGTACATTCAGTACTTC. This codes for CASTIGLAGDVLKYIQYF. The V gene is TRBV2, the J gene TRBJ2-4, with 13 bases matching TRBD2. Germline V gene lookup returns CDR1 SNHLY and CDR2 FYNNEI. The V and J ends lost 7 bases and 8 bases, in that order; junction bases with no gene match: 17. This CDR3 has 18 amino acids.